The 3 T cell receptor beta chains below come from one sample, sequenced in a study of blood T cell repertoires in COVID-19. Sequencing used immunoSEQ multiplex PCR; TCRdb keeps in-frame clones, though not all of them. The sample yields about 160,000 clones, around 85% seen once. Source material: peripheral blood. Every receptor here comes from a human donor with acute or convalescent COVID-19. The donor label of this sample is uncertain.

The CDR3 DNA sequence: TGTGCCAGCAGCTTAGGATCGTTGAGCTCCTACGAGCAGTACTTC. Translating gives CASSLGSLSSYEQYF. This sequence joins TRBV11-2 and TRBJ2-7; D ambiguous. With 1 base removed from V and 0 bases from J, the gap between germline ends came to 10 bases. Looked up from germline, CDR1 is SGHAT and CDR2 is FQNNGV. The CDR3 runs 15 residues.

V gene TRBV29-1 combines with J gene TRBJ2-7, with D possibly TRBD2 on 5 matching bases. V shed 4 bases and J shed 3 bases, with 10 bases lying between them. Looked up from germline, CDR1 is SQVTM and CDR2 is ANQGSEA. This CDR3 is built from 12 residues. CDR3: CSVGRGIYEQYF. The CDR3 bases are TGCAGCGTTGGACGGGGAATCTACGAGCAGTACTTC.

The genes are TRBV5-1 and TRBJ2-2; no definite D call. V was trimmed by 0 bases and J by 1 base, leaving 7 bases between them. The CDR3 length is 15 residues. The germline gives CDR1 SGHRS, CDR2 YFSETQ. In nucleotides, the CDR3 is TGCGCCAGCAGCTTGGAGGCAGGGAACACCGGGGAGCTGTTTTTT. Amino acid sequence: CASSLEAGNTGELFF.